This T cell receptor beta chain was identified during a study of monozygotic twins with inflammatory bowel disease. Study conclusions and caveats: Support was absent for any single strong signal or clonotype linked to IBD.

With the 5' RACE reads reprocessed, TCRdb shows one record per CDR3 protein and no DNA. This sample's table has a few hundred thousand distinct CDR3 sequences. As for this clonotype: Its matching antigen is unknown.

This CDR3 contains 14 residues. The germline gives CDR1 DFQATT, CDR2 SNEGSKA (reference sequence). Specimen: blood. V is TRBV20-1 and J is TRBJ1-6. The source of this sequence is a human donor with ulcerative colitis or Crohn's disease, or a healthy co-twin of an affected twin (not recorded which). The CDR3 sequence is CSASKGRLYSPLHF.